The next 29 T cell receptor beta chains were all read from a single sample in a study of blood T cell repertoires in COVID-19. Only in-frame clones appear in the TCRdb table, and some are missing; sequencing was by immunoSEQ multiplex PCR. The sample records 100,000 to 150,000 clones, approximately 83% being singletons. The source material was peripheral blood. These TCRs come from a man between 35 and 55 years old with active or convalescent COVID-19.

The V call is TRBV12-3 or TRBV12-4, the J call TRBJ1-6; possible D gene TRBD1, 6 bases. V was cut by 6 bases and J by 10 bases, with 13 bases left in between. The CDR3 consists of 13 residues. The CDR3 reads CASSPKGESPLHF. The DNA for the CDR3 is TGTGCCAGCAGCCCCAAGGGGGAATCACCCCTCCACTTT.

This clone was detected many times. The J gene is TRBJ1-6, the V gene TRBV7-2; D gene unclear. The ends were cut back, 5 bases at V and 7 bases at J, with 9 bases in the middle. The CDR3 consists of 13 residues. CDR1 is SGHTA and CDR2 is FQGNSA in the germline V gene. The CDR3 region is CASSPNLNSPLHF. In DNA form, the CDR3 reads TGTGCCAGCAGCCCCAACCTAAATTCACCCCTCCACTTT.

This clone was seen only a few times. This chain links TRBV7-2 with TRBJ2-1, with 10 bases lining up with TRBD2. The CDR3 is 16 amino acids. V lost 2 bases and J lost 7; bases outside the gene matches: 8. Germline V gives CDR1 SGHTA, CDR2 FQGNSA. For the CDR3, the DNA is TGTGCCAGCAGCTTAAAGGAGCGGGGGGGCTTGAATGAGCAGTTCTTC. Its protein is CASSLKERGGLNEQFF.

The chain has TRBV7-9 and TRBJ2-7; no reliable D call. CDR1 and CDR2 from the germline V gene are SEHNR and FQNEAQ (reference sequence). The V end was cut by 8 bases, the J end by 1 base, with 12 bases between. This CDR3 contains 13 residues. CDR3: CASSEDPSYEQYF. CDR3 DNA sequence: TGTGCCAGCTCCGAAGATCCGTCCTACGAGCAGTACTTC.

The V and J genes are TRBV7-6 and TRBJ2-3, with 14 bases aligning to TRBD2. After removal of 2 bases from V and 1 base from J, the junction contained 5 bases not matched to a gene. Germline V gives CDR1 SGHVS, CDR2 FNYEAQ. This CDR3 contains 18 residues. CDR3 region: CASSLNPGLAGGTDTQYF. In DNA, the CDR3 is TGTGCCAGCAGCTTAAACCCGGGACTAGCGGGGGGCACAGATACGCAGTATTTT.

The chain links TRBV19 to TRBJ1-1; 9 nucleotides align to TRBD1. The germline CDR1 and CDR2 sequences are LNHDA and SQIVND (reference sequence). V shed 4 bases, J shed 8 bases, and the junction held 8 bases outside the gene matches. This CDR3 is 14 amino acids long. The CDR3 DNA reads as TGTGCCAGTAGTAAGCGGGACAGGGTGTCGGAAGCTTTCTTT. Its translation is CASSKRDRVSEAFF.

In DNA, the CDR3 is TGTGCCAGCAGTGAAGTGGGTCACAGGCCAAGCGTAAGTCTGGAGACCCAGTACTTC. This encodes CASSEVGHRPSVSLETQYF. The chain has TRBV6-1 and TRBJ2-5; TRBD1 is a possible D gene (5 bases). V lost 1 base and J 5 bases, leaving 26 bases between the germline ends. CDR1 MNHNS and CDR2 SASEGT come from the germline V gene. The length of the CDR3 is 19 residues.

The chain combines TRBV6-5 with TRBJ1-3; D unclear. V was trimmed by 8 bases and J by 4 bases, leaving 18 bases between them. Germline loops: CDR1 MNHEY, CDR2 SVGAGI. The CDR3 covers 15 residues. The DNA for the CDR3 is TGTGCCAGCCGACTAGGGAGCTCCTCCGGAAACACCATATATTTT. This codes for CASRLGSSSGNTIYF.

This chain joins TRBV5-1 and TRBJ1-1, with TRBD1 matching over 10 bases. The CDR3 has 16 residues. Germline CDR1 reads SGHRS; CDR2 reads YFSETQ. V shed 4 bases and J 3 bases; nucleotides not matched to a gene: 9. DNA of the CDR3: TGCGCCAGCAGCATATGGACAGGGGGAAGTGACACTGAAGCTTTCTTT. Amino acids: CASSIWTGGSDTEAFF.

This chain links TRBV5-6 with TRBJ1-4; D unresolved. Germline CDR1 reads SGHDT; CDR2 reads YYEEEE. Trimming took off 2 bases at V and 8 bases at J, with 13 bases between the two ends. The CDR3 has 14 amino acids. CDR3 nucleotide sequence: TGTGCCAGCAGCTTAAAGGAACCGGGGGAAAAACTGTTTTTT. Its protein product is CASSLKEPGEKLFF.

V gene TRBV18 combines with J gene TRBJ1-6, with 7 bases that match TRBD1. Per germline, CDR1 KGHSH and CDR2 LQKENI. Losses at the gene ends were 2 bases for V and 0 bases for J; bases not matched to a gene: 7. The CDR3 is made up of 18 amino acids. This CDR3 reads CASSPNRQGSSYNSPLHF. The CDR3, as DNA: TGTGCCAGCTCACCAAACCGACAGGGTAGCTCCTATAATTCACCCCTCCACTTT.

This clone was seen more than once but under ten times. The chain couples TRBV18 to TRBJ1-4, with D hard to call. V was pared by 3 bases and J by 4 bases, with 6 bases between. The germline CDR1 and CDR2 sequences are KGHSH and LQKENI. The CDR3 loop spans 13 amino acids. The CDR3, as DNA: TGTGCCAGCTCACCTATCCGTAATGAAAAACTGTTTTTT. It translates to CASSPIRNEKLFF.

This chain connects TRBV6-6 to TRBJ1-1; no firm D call. Germline values: CDR1 MNHNY, CDR2 SVGAGI (reference sequence). This CDR3 region has 12 residues. Between the trimmed V and J ends, which lost 2 bases and 10 bases, there was a span of 11 bases. The CDR3 loop reads CASSYETESAFF. The CDR3 DNA is TGTGCCAGCAGTTACGAGACTGAGTCAGCTTTCTTT.

This sequence joins TRBV19 and TRBJ2-6, with D tentatively TRBD1 (6 bases). Germline CDR1 reads LNHDA; CDR2 reads SQIVND (reference sequence). This CDR3 has 16 amino acids. The V end lost 5 bases, the J end lost 4 bases, and 15 bases lay between the germline ends. Here the CDR3 DNA reads TGTGCCAGTAGTGCCCCCAGGGGAGCCGGGGCCAACGTCCTGACTTTC. This encodes CASSAPRGAGANVLTF.

The chain recombines TRBV7-9 with TRBJ2-1; 8 bases align to TRBD1. The CDR3 spans 14 residues. Germline CDR1 SEHNR, CDR2 FQNEAQ (reference sequence). The V and J ends lost 3 bases and 7 bases, in that order; junction bases with no gene match: 5. The CDR3 region is CASSFRQGANEQFF. The CDR3 DNA reads TGTGCCAGCAGCTTTCGGCAGGGGGCGAATGAGCAGTTCTTC. The full variable domain, its missing parts supplied by reference TRBV7-9 and TRBJ2-1, is DTGVSQNPRHKITKRGQNVTFRCDPISEHNRLYWYRQTLGQGPEFLTYFQNEAQLEKSRLLSDRFSAERPKGSFSTLEIQRTEQGDSAMYLCASSFRQGANEQFFGPGTRLTVL.

This chain joins TRBV27 and TRBJ1-6; weak D call: TRBD1 (5 bases). CDR1 is MNHEY, CDR2 SMNVEV, per germline (reference sequence). The germline V and J ends were trimmed by 1 base and 1 base, with 8 bases remaining between them. This CDR3 is 16 amino acids long. The CDR3 bases are TGTGCCAGCAGTTTATTGGCAGGGTCCTATAATTCACCCCTCCACTTT. Translated: CASSLLAGSYNSPLHF.

CDR3 nucleotide sequence: TGTGCCAGCAGCTTACGAGGGGGCGATTCCGGGGAGCTGTTTTTT. This sequence encodes CASSLRGGDSGELFF. The chain joins TRBV7-3 to TRBJ2-2; 7 nucleotides align to TRBD1. CDR3 length equals 15 residues. Trimming cost V 2 bases and J 6 bases; bases outside gene matches: 6. Germline CDR1 is SGHTA and CDR2 is FQGTGA.

The V call is TRBV9, the J call TRBJ1-2, with 7 positions matching TRBD1. V shed 4 bases and J 1 base; nucleotides not matched to a gene: 4. The CDR3 covers 14 residues. Germline V gene lookup returns CDR1 SGDLS and CDR2 YYNGEE. The CDR3 loop reads CASSPRQGNYGYTF. The CDR3 DNA reads TGTGCCAGCAGCCCCCGACAGGGTAACTATGGCTACACCTTC.

The chain carries TRBV3-1 (or the pseudogene TRBV3-2) and TRBJ1-6, with D possibly being TRBD1 (6 bases). V lost 3 bases, J lost 7 bases, and 13 bases lay in between. This CDR3 has 15 amino acids. CDR1 and CDR2 from the germline V gene are LGHDT and YNNKEL (reference sequence). CDR3 sequence reads: CASSHRTAMNSPLHF. In DNA, the CDR3 is TGTGCCAGCAGCCACCGGACAGCCATGAATTCACCCCTCCACTTT.

V is TRBV4-3 and J is TRBJ1-2, with D hard to call. This CDR3 is 15 amino acids long. Trimming pared 0 bases from V and 0 bases from J, leaving 8 bases between. Germline CDR1 LGHNA, CDR2 YSLEER. The CDR3 nucleotides are TGCGCCAGCAGCCAAGATATCGCAGCTAACTATGGCTACACCTTC. Its translation: CASSQDIAANYGYTF.

This chain connects TRBV7-3 to TRBJ2-5; 8 positions agree with TRBD1. V lost 5 bases to trimming and J lost 1 base; unmatched junction nucleotides: 0. The CDR3 is 13 amino acids. Germline CDR1 is SGHTA and CDR2 is FQGTGA. The CDR3 is CASSTGGQETQYF. Written as DNA, the CDR3 is TGTGCCAGCAGCACAGGGGGCCAAGAGACCCAGTACTTC.

The gene calls are TRBV18 and TRBJ2-7; TRBD2 matches at 12 bases. Germline V gives CDR1 KGHSH, CDR2 LQKENI. V shed 3 bases, J shed 5 bases, and the junction held 5 bases outside the gene matches. The CDR3 runs 15 residues. CDR3 in amino acids: CASSPPTSGGDEQYF. The CDR3 nucleotides are TGTGCCAGCTCACCTCCGACTAGCGGGGGTGACGAGCAGTACTTC.

The CDR3 loop reads CASSLGLIGETQYF. CDR3 bases: TGTGCCAGCAGCTTAGGACTGATAGGAGAGACCCAGTACTTC. The chain uses TRBV7-9 and TRBJ2-5; D ambiguous. The CDR3 has 14 residues. Trimming removed 1 base at V and 4 bases at J, with 10 bases between. Germline V gene lookup returns CDR1 SEHNR and CDR2 FQNEAQ (reference sequence).

This chain joins TRBV5-4 and TRBJ2-3; 9 bases agree with TRBD2. CDR1 and CDR2 from the germline V gene are SGHNT and YYREEE (reference sequence). The CDR3 covers 16 residues. J gave up 2 bases and V 0 bases, and 4 bases lay outside the gene matches. In DNA form, the CDR3 reads TGTGCCAGCAGCTTGGAGAGCGGGGGGACCACAGATACGCAGTATTTT. Encoded protein: CASSLESGGTTDTQYF.

This clone was counted only a few times. The genes are TRBV6-1 and TRBJ2-1; 9 bases match TRBD2. Trimming removed 0 bases from V and 7 bases from J; junction bases left unmatched: 7. Germline CDR1 reads MNHNS; CDR2 reads SASEGT. CDR3 length equals 16 residues. CDR3 region: CASSEALAGGPNEQFF. CDR3 DNA sequence: TGTGCCAGCAGTGAAGCGCTTGCGGGGGGGCCGAATGAGCAGTTCTTC.

This clone appeared once. The V and J genes are TRBV6-6 and TRBJ2-3; TRBD2 matches at 10 bases. The CDR3 totals 16 residues. Germline trimming cut 1 base from V and 4 bases from J; bases unmatched to any gene: 5. The V gene's germline CDR1 is MNHNY and CDR2 SVGAGI (reference sequence). Written as DNA, the CDR3 is TGTGCCAGCAGTTACTTAAGCGGGGGGGCCTCAGATACGCAGTATTTT. Protein product: CASSYLSGGASDTQYF.

This clone was seen ten or more times. CDR3 sequence (DNA): TGTGCCAGCAGCTCGCCCAGCGGGGGCCACCAAGAGACCCAGTACTTC. This gives the protein CASSSPSGGHQETQYF. This chain connects TRBV7-8 to TRBJ2-5, with 8 positions matching TRBD2. There are 16 residues in the CDR3. The germline CDR1 and CDR2 sequences are SGHVS and FQNEAQ. Trimming removed 4 bases from V and 0 bases from J; junction bases left unmatched: 7.

The rearrangement links TRBV19 to TRBJ1-5; 7 bases align to TRBD1. J gave up 0 bases and V 7 bases, and 15 bases lay outside the gene matches. The V gene's germline CDR1 is LNHDA and CDR2 SQIVND (reference sequence). This CDR3 has 18 residues. CDR3 nucleotides: TGTGCCAGTACCGAACCGAGGACAGGCTCACATAGCAATCAGCCCCAGCATTTT. As protein: CASTEPRTGSHSNQPQHF.

The chain has TRBV19 and TRBJ2-7, with 8 bases fitting TRBD2. The germline CDR1 and CDR2 sequences are LNHDA and SQIVND (reference sequence). Trimming removed 3 bases from V and 4 bases from J; junction bases left unmatched: 11. This CDR3 comprises 16 residues. Here the CDR3 DNA reads TGTGCCAGTAGTATCCTAGCGGGCCAGGCCTTGTACGAGCAGTACTTC. It is translated as CASSILAGQALYEQYF.